Presented here are 22 T cell receptor beta chains from one specimen sequenced in a study of T-cell reconstitution after alpha-beta-depleted transplantation in children. The TCRbeta library was prepared with unique molecular identifiers. Using its own MiXCR run on the PCR reads, TCRdb lists one record per CDR3 protein. This table holds 200,000 to 300,000 distinct CDR3 sequences, roughly a quarter found once. Sequenced material: PBMCs, taken before TCRalphabeta/CD19-depleted stem cell transplant. The receptors come from a girl between 2 and 10 years old with Fanconi anemia, due to receive a stem cell transplant.

This clonotype was detected ten times or more. In DNA form, the CDR3 reads TGTGCCAGCAGTTATACGGCAGCGGGCCCAACTTACAATGAGCAGTTCTTC. It specifies CASSYTAAGPTYNEQFF. The chain links TRBV6-5 to TRBJ2-1; tentatively, D is TRBD2 (6 bases). Trimming shortened V by 3 bases and J by 4 bases, and 19 bases separated the two germline ends. The CDR3 has 17 amino acids. CDR1 is MNHEY and CDR2 is SVGAGI in the germline V gene.

This clonotype was seen a single time. The gene calls are TRBV7-8 and TRBJ2-3; TRBD2 aligns across 8 bases. Germline V gene lookup returns CDR1 SGHVS and CDR2 FQNEAQ. CDR3 length equals 16 residues. Trimming removed 6 bases from V and 6 bases from J; junction bases left unmatched: 14. As DNA, the CDR3 is TGTGCCAGCAGTTACATACCCAGCGGGAGTGCGGATACGCAGTATTTT. Its protein product is CASSYIPSGSADTQYF.

This chain joins TRBV20-1 and TRBJ1-5, with a weak D call TRBD1 (5 bases). V was pared by 1 base and J by 16 bases, with 17 bases between. The CDR3 totals 12 residues. CDR1 and CDR2 from the germline V gene are DFQATT and SNEGSKA (reference sequence). CDR3 region: CSARVGQTTQHF. The CDR3 DNA sequence: TGCAGTGCTAGAGTGGGGCAGACCACACAACATTTT.

This clonotype was recorded many times. The V call is TRBV20-1, the J call TRBJ2-7; 9 nucleotides match TRBD1. The CDR3 consists of 15 residues. V gave up 0 bases and J gave up 2 bases; unmatched junction bases: 5. Germline assignment: CDR1 DFQATT and CDR2 SNEGSKA (reference sequence). The CDR3 coding sequence is TGCAGTGCTAGAGATCCCGGGACAGGGACCTACGAGCAGTACTTC. This gives the protein CSARDPGTGTYEQYF.

This chain links TRBV30 with TRBJ2-7; 9 bases map to TRBD1. Losses at the gene ends were 3 bases for V and 4 bases for J; bases not matched to a gene: 7. In germline, CDR1 is GTSNPN, CDR2 SVGIG (reference sequence). The length of the CDR3 is 14 residues. For the CDR3, the DNA is TGTGCCTGGAGAAAGACAGGGGGAAAATACGAGCAGTACTTC. Translating gives CAWRKTGGKYEQYF.

This clonotype was observed many times. The chain uses TRBV20-1 and TRBJ1-1; D is undetermined. From germline, CDR1 is DFQATT and CDR2 SNEGSKA (reference sequence). This CDR3 has 11 residues. The V end was cut by 0 bases, the J end by 2 bases, with 1 base between. The CDR3 region has the DNA TGCAGTGCTAGAGACAACACTGAAGCTTTCTTT. It translates to CSARDNTEAFF.

This clonotype occurred many times. This sequence joins TRBV29-1 and TRBJ1-5; TRBD1 matches 7 bases. This CDR3 contains 14 residues. Germline values: CDR1 SQVTM, CDR2 ANQGSEA. The V and J ends lost 4 bases and 4 bases, in that order; junction bases with no gene match: 7. The CDR3: CSVGEGGLNQPQHF. Here the CDR3 DNA reads TGCAGCGTTGGAGAAGGGGGCTTGAATCAGCCCCAGCATTTT.

This clonotype was seen at least ten times. The V and J genes are TRBV20-1 and TRBJ2-1; TRBD2 agrees at 8 bases. Germline V gene sequence: CDR1 DFQATT, CDR2 SNEGSKA (reference sequence). J was trimmed by 4 bases and V by 1 base; bases with no gene match: 3. The CDR3 totals 14 residues. In DNA, the CDR3 is TGCAGTGCTAGAGTCGGGGGGGATTACAATGAGCAGTTCTTC. Its translation is CSARVGGDYNEQFF.

This clonotype was found a few times. The rearrangement joins TRBV5-1 to TRBJ2-3; possible D gene TRBD2, 6 bases. This CDR3 region has 16 residues. Germline V gives CDR1 SGHRS, CDR2 YFSETQ. V lost 0 bases and J lost 5, with 16 bases in between. CDR3 coding DNA: TGCGCCAGCAGCTTGGGTAGCGTTCAGGAGGGAGATACGCAGTATTTT. Translation gives CASSLGSVQEGDTQYF.

The chain employs TRBV27 and TRBJ1-5; D not resolved. V lost 5 bases, J lost 5 bases, and 10 bases lay in between. The CDR3 contains 13 residues. Germline V gene lookup returns CDR1 MNHEY and CDR2 SMNVEV (reference sequence). CDR3 sequence (DNA): TGTGCCAGCAGTGTTCGCCCGTATCAGCCCCAGCATTTT. Its translation: CASSVRPYQPQHF.

This clonotype was seen a handful of times. The J gene is TRBJ2-7, the V gene TRBV12-5; D unresolved. Germline CDR1 LGHNT, CDR2 FRNRAP. The CDR3 consists of 13 residues. Trimming left V 7 bases short and J 2 bases short, with 12 bases between. The CDR3 DNA sequence: TGTGCTAGTGCCCCCGGCGATGCCTACGAGCAGTACTTC. It specifies CASAPGDAYEQYF. Looking up the rest from reference TRBV12-5 and TRBJ2-7 gives the full variable domain: DARVTQTPRHKVTEMGQEVTMRCQPILGHNTVFWYRQTMMQGLELLAYFRNRAPLDDSGMPKDRFSAEMPDATLATLKIQPSEPRDSAVYFCASAPGDAYEQYFGPGTRLTVT.

The chain recombines TRBV28 with TRBJ2-7, with 9 positions matching TRBD1. This CDR3 is built from 14 residues. The germline CDR1 and CDR2 sequences are MDHEN and SYDVKM. The V segment lost 8 bases and the J segment 3 bases; nucleotides outside the gene matches: 8. CDR3 in amino acids: CASCWTGEGYEQYF. The CDR3 DNA follows: TGTGCCAGCTGTTGGACAGGGGAGGGCTACGAGCAGTACTTC.

V is TRBV6-5 and J is TRBJ2-1, with 8 bases lining up with TRBD2. V was clipped by 6 bases and J by 12 bases; unmatched bases: 7. Looked up from germline, CDR1 is MNHEY and CDR2 is SVGAGI. The CDR3 covers 12 residues. The CDR3 loop is CASSYNGLAQFF. In nucleotides, the CDR3 is TGTGCCAGCAGCTATAATGGACTAGCGCAGTTCTTC.

This clonotype was detected only a few times. The gene calls are TRBV29-1 and TRBJ1-2; 7 bases map to TRBD1. The CDR3 sequence is 14 residues long. CDR1 and CDR2 from the germline V gene are SQVTM and ANQGSEA. Unmatched junction bases numbered 9, after V lost 0 bases and J lost 8 bases. CDR3 in DNA: TGCAGCGTTGAAGATCCTGGGGAAGGGGGCGGCTACACCTTC. As protein: CSVEDPGEGGGYTF.

This clonotype was detected ten times or more. In DNA form, the CDR3 reads TGCAGCGTTGTCATCAGTAGCTCCTACGAGCAGTACTTC. This codes for CSVVISSSYEQYF. This chain connects TRBV29-1 to TRBJ2-7; D is unclear. V dropped 4 bases and J dropped 0 bases, with 10 bases sitting between them. Germline CDR1 reads SQVTM; CDR2 reads ANQGSEA. The CDR3 is 13 residues long.

The table lists this clonotype with many counts. The J gene is TRBJ2-7, the V gene TRBV6-5; TRBD2 matches 14 bases. Per germline, CDR1 MNHEY and CDR2 SVGAGI. J was trimmed by 4 bases and V by 2 bases; bases with no gene match: 1. This CDR3 has 15 amino acids. The CDR3 loop reads CASSYRLAGGYEQYF. CDR3 in DNA: TGTGCCAGCAGTTACAGACTAGCGGGGGGGTACGAGCAGTACTTC.

This clonotype has at least ten counts. V and J are TRBV29-1 and TRBJ2-7; the D is unclear. V lost 4 bases and J lost 0, with 7 bases in between. CDR1 and CDR2 (germline): SQVTM, ANQGSEA. This CDR3 has 12 amino acids. The CDR3 reads CSVAQSSYEQYF. The CDR3 DNA reads TGCAGCGTTGCTCAGTCCTCCTACGAGCAGTACTTC.

A note on this clonotype: One end of the junction does not line up with germline, which may come from a read error. This rearrangement joins TRBV4-2 to TRBJ2-5; no firm D call. This CDR3 has 13 amino acids. Germline V lookup: CDR1 LGHNA, CDR2 YNFKEQ. This chain's CDR3 is CARSPGREETQYF. CDR3 nucleotide sequence: TGTGCCAGGAGCCCGGGCCGGGAAGAGACCCAGTACTTC.

This clonotype came up a few times. The CDR3 nucleotides read TGCAGTGCTACAGGGGTTCGGGATGGCTACACCTTC. This codes for CSATGVRDGYTF. The chain has TRBV20-1 and TRBJ1-2; a weak D match, TRBD1 (6 bases). V lost 4 bases and J lost 6, with 12 bases in between. The CDR3 is made up of 12 amino acids. CDR1 is DFQATT and CDR2 is SNEGSKA in the germline V gene (reference sequence).

The table lists this clonotype with many counts. This chain links TRBV6-5 with TRBJ2-1; 11 nucleotides align to TRBD2. This CDR3 has 18 residues. Per germline, CDR1 MNHEY and CDR2 SVGAGI. V shed 10 bases, J shed 2 bases, and the junction held 16 bases outside the gene matches. The CDR3 nucleotides are TGTGCCACAGATACAGGGTCGACTAGCGGGGTCCCCTACAATGAGCAGTTCTTC. Residues: CATDTGSTSGVPYNEQFF.

This clonotype appeared many times. The rearrangement uses TRBV20-1 and TRBJ2-3; 7 bases align to TRBD1. V lost 2 bases, J lost 2 bases, and 4 bases stayed unmatched. Germline V gene lookup returns CDR1 DFQATT and CDR2 SNEGSKA (reference sequence). CDR3 length: 14 amino acids. The CDR3: CSARRGTATDTQYF. Here the CDR3 DNA reads TGCAGTGCTAGAAGGGGGACAGCCACAGATACGCAGTATTTT.

The V call is TRBV12-3 or TRBV12-4, the J call TRBJ1-1, with 10 bases aligning to TRBD1. V lost 3 bases to trimming and J lost 1 base; unmatched junction nucleotides: 5. CDR3 length: 16 amino acids. In DNA form, the CDR3 reads TGTGCCAGCAGTTTTCGACGGGACAGGGGGAACACTGAAGCTTTCTTT. Translating gives CASSFRRDRGNTEAFF.